The sequence of this TCR beta chain was determined in a study of radiation and T cells in renal cell carcinoma. Findings and caveats of the study: Pretreatment tumor biopsies were lacking, so baseline clonotypes are unknown. In blood, top tumor clones expanded by 2 weeks, shrinking by 4.

Time point of the sample: blood 4 weeks post-SBRT, at nephrectomy. Described treatment: 15 Gy SBRT to primary tumor, nephrectomy 4 weeks later. Nephrectomy followed 15 Gy stereotactic body radiation by 4 weeks. After SBRT, blood was collected at 2 and 4 weeks, plus baseline. To note about this clone: Its antigen is currently unknown.

Profiling relied on immunoSEQ multiplex PCR, and the TCRdb table lists in-frame clones only, not all of them. The sample consists of 150,000 to 200,000 clones, roughly nine tenths of them appearing once. Trimming cost V 1 base and J 4 bases, with 10 bases left between them. The germline V gene encodes CDR1 SGHNT and CDR2 YENEEA. This CDR3 has 15 residues. The rearrangement links TRBV11-3 to TRBJ2-2; a weak D match, TRBD1 (5 bases). The sequencing used blood, collected from a patient whose treatment included radiotherapy and nephrectomy. This receptor was taken from a woman aged 45-60 years with renal cell carcinoma. The CDR3 DNA follows: TGTGCCAGCAGCTTAGCCGGGCAGGGCACCGGGGAGCTGTTTTTT. Protein sequence: CASSLAGQGTGELFF.